This T cell receptor beta chain was documented in a study of resident and recirculating memory T cells in vitiligo. Study-wide background: Epidermis came from shave biopsies of lesional and nonlesional sites, plus PBMCs.

Method: immunoSEQ multiplex PCR; TCRdb's copy keeps in-frame clones and lacks some. The sample records roughly 40,000 clones, 80% to 95% being singletons. The CDR3 has 17 residues. The germline V gene has CDR1 SGHRS and CDR2 YFSETQ. J gave up 1 base and V 0 bases, and 4 bases lay outside the gene matches. Patients had to be free of confetti depigmentation, indicating active vitiligo. Patients had received no treatment within the previous three months. This TCR was sampled from a male donor with vitiligo. The chain couples TRBV5-1 to TRBJ1-4; TRBD1 matches at 9 bases. The sample comprised blood. CDR3 sequence: CASSLGDRVGTNEKLFF. The CDR3 nucleotides read TGCGCCAGCAGCTTGGGGGACAGGGTTGGAACTAATGAAAAACTGTTTTTT.